This entry concerns a single T cell receptor (beta chain). Its specificity is unknown. The V gene lost 5 bases and the J gene lost 5 bases, with 16 bases spanning the gap. This CDR3 has 15 residues. Per the germline V gene, CDR1 is SGHTA and CDR2 is FQGTGA. The sample originates from a study of T cell responses to AZD1222 COVID-19 vaccine. Study results and caveats: Repertoire collection took place solely once the T cell response had peaked. Nearly half of spike-specific TCRs reportedly target variant regions that are unmutated in the B.1.351 and B.1.1.7 variants. Spike-specific TCR breadth rose after two AZD1222 doses, and depth rose as well.

Pooling was applied to second doses at about 4 or about 12 weeks. Clones were sequenced by immunoSEQ multiplex PCR, and TCRdb holds only the in-frame ones, with some missing. The table shows 70,000 to 95,000 clones, with 85% to 90% occurring only once. Material: peripheral blood, obtained 28 days after the second AZD1222 dose. This receptor was taken from an adult who received the AZD1222 COVID-19 vaccine. V gene TRBV7-3 combines with J gene TRBJ2-1; TRBD1 or TRBD2 may be the D gene (5 bases each). The CDR3 nucleotides read TGTGCCAGCAGCCGCGCCGGGACGCCCGACAATGAGCAGTTCTTC. Residues: CASSRAGTPDNEQFF.